This T cell receptor (beta chain) appears in the sequencing data of a study of control samples from healthy donors and cancer patients. The V and J ends lost 4 bases and 8 bases, in that order; junction bases with no gene match: 8. CDR3 length: 14 amino acids. Germline lookup yields CDR1 SGHAT and CDR2 FQNNGV. The protocol was immunoSEQ multiplex PCR, while the TCRdb copy is restricted to in-frame clones and leaves out a portion. The sample yields about 51,000 clones, roughly 80% seen once. This receptor was taken from a man in his 70s in good health. Sequenced sample: blood. V and J are TRBV11-2 and TRBJ2-1; 7 bases line up with TRBD1. The CDR3 DNA reads TGTGCCAGCAGCTCGAGGGGGCAGGGGGATGAGCAGTTCTTC. Translation gives CASSSRGQGDEQFF.